This TCR beta chain comes out of a study of cytomegalovirus exposure and HLA in healthy donors. Study in general: The roughly 130 validation repertoires used the same platform as the 666 first-cohort repertoires, a later analysis reported. Study-level findings and limits: Some public TCRs appeared in many individuals, while most sequences were rare.

TCRdb's table, derived via immunoSEQ multiplex PCR, lists solely in-frame clones and lacks some. Among around 150,000 clones, 91% were seen once, and the ten largest hold 3% to 3.5%. As concerns this clone: Its cognate antigen is unknown.

With 5 bases clipped from V and 4 bases from J, the junction kept 10 bases outside the gene matches. In germline, CDR1 is SGHTA, CDR2 FQGTGA. This CDR3 is 17 amino acids long. This TCR was recovered from a woman aged 18-29 years in good health and CMV-seropositive. Sequenced sample: PBMCs. This chain joins TRBV7-3 and TRBJ2-1; TRBD2 matches 11 bases. The CDR3 loop is CASSQGDSGRAYNEQFF. CDR3 bases: TGTGCCAGCAGCCAAGGTGATAGCGGGAGGGCATACAATGAGCAGTTCTTC.